Presented here are 19 T cell receptor beta chains from one specimen sequenced in a study of shared clonotypes between healthy human individuals. The assay was immunoSEQ multiplex PCR, and TCRdb's table has in-frame clones only and misses some. The table records millions of clones, around nine tenths of them present only once. The specimen was naive CD4+ T cells sorted from blood. Noted subset: CD45RA+ positively selected. These receptors were obtained from a man aged 18-30 years in good health.

The chain links TRBV27 to TRBJ1-3; D gene unclear. CDR3 size: 13 residues. The germline V gene encodes CDR1 MNHEY and CDR2 SMNVEV (reference sequence). Trimming cost V 1 base and J 1 base, with 2 bases left between them. This CDR3 is CASSLFSGNTIYF. The CDR3 nucleotides read TGTGCCAGCAGTTTATTTTCTGGAAACACCATATATTTT.

The gene calls are TRBV6-5 and TRBJ2-5, with 9 bases matching TRBD1. CDR3 length equals 15 residues. The trim removed 2 bases at V and 6 bases at J, leaving 7 bases unmatched. The germline gives CDR1 MNHEY, CDR2 SVGAGI. The CDR3 DNA reads TGTGCCAGCAGTTACGCTAGGGGACAGGGACAGACCCAGTACTTC. Translated: CASSYARGQGQTQYF.

The J gene is TRBJ1-3, the V gene TRBV6-1; D is ambiguous. Looked up from germline, CDR1 is MNHNS and CDR2 is SASEGT. CDR3 size: 12 residues. V was clipped by 10 bases and J by 0 bases, with 7 bases between them. CDR3 DNA sequence: TGTGCCACTCAGAGCTCTGGAAACACCATATATTTT. It yields the protein CATQSSGNTIYF.

The gene calls are TRBV11-1 and TRBJ1-4; D possibly corresponds to TRBD1 (5 bases). Trimming shortened V by 0 bases and J by 7 bases, and 9 bases separated the two germline ends. Germline V lookup: CDR1 SGHAT, CDR2 FQDESV (reference sequence). The CDR3 is 14 amino acids. This CDR3 is CASSLAEGPEKLFF. CDR3 bases: TGTGCCAGCAGCTTAGCGGAGGGGCCTGAAAAACTGTTTTTT.

This clone was observed once. This chain links TRBV11-2 with TRBJ2-2; the D is unclear. The ends were cut back, 5 bases at V and 0 bases at J, with 7 bases in the middle. This CDR3 is built from 14 residues. The germline V gene has CDR1 SGHAT and CDR2 FQNNGV. As DNA, the CDR3 is TGTGCCAGCAGCCCTACAGCGAACACCGGGGAGCTGTTTTTT. It yields the protein CASSPTANTGELFF. The full variable domain, in which reference TRBV11-2 and TRBJ2-2 provide the parts outside the CDR3, is EAGVAQSPRYKIIEKRQSVAFWCNPISGHATLYWYQQILGQGPKLLIQFQNNGVVDDSQLPKDRFSAERLKGVDSTLKIQPAKLEDSAVYLCASSPTANTGELFFGEGSRLTVL.

This chain connects TRBV6-5 to TRBJ1-1; 9 bases are a match to TRBD1. CDR3 length equals 15 residues. Germline CDR1 and CDR2: MNHEY and SVGAGI. Trimming removed 5 bases from V and 0 bases from J; junction bases left unmatched: 4. Here the CDR3 DNA reads TGTGCCAGCAGTGTAGGACAGGGGATGAACACTGAAGCTTTCTTT. It translates to CASSVGQGMNTEAFF.

The gene calls are TRBV5-1 and TRBJ2-1, with D possibly being TRBD2 (5 bases). This CDR3 spans 15 amino acids. Germline V gives CDR1 SGHRS, CDR2 YFSETQ. Deletions cut 1 base from V and 6 bases from J, with 14 bases between. The chain's CDR3 is CASSLPAGSGNEQFF. The CDR3 DNA reads TGCGCCAGCAGCTTGCCCGCGGGTTCAGGCAATGAGCAGTTCTTC.

This chain connects TRBV2 to TRBJ2-1; a weak D match, TRBD2 (5 bases). The germline V and J ends were trimmed by 8 bases and 7 bases, with 15 bases remaining between them. The CDR3 has 13 residues. Germline CDR1 is SNHLY and CDR2 is FYNNEI. The CDR3 loop is CASVEELVNEQFF. The CDR3, as DNA: TGTGCCAGCGTGGAGGAACTAGTTAATGAGCAGTTCTTC.

The chain links TRBV11-2 to TRBJ2-5, with D maybe TRBD2 (5 bases). The V end was cut by 6 bases, the J end by 2 bases, with 13 bases between. Germline CDR1 SGHAT, CDR2 FQNNGV. This CDR3 is 14 amino acids long. CDR3 nucleotides: TGTGCCAGCAGACGGACCGGACTGCAAGAGACCCAGTACTTC. Amino acid sequence: CASRRTGLQETQYF.

Regarding this clone: The sample has other DNA sequences that encode this CDR3 too. The rearrangement joins TRBV4-3 to TRBJ2-7; 8 bases map to TRBD2. Germline V CDR1 and CDR2: LGHNA, YSLEER. The V and J ends lost 0 bases and 1 base, in that order; junction bases with no gene match: 5. The CDR3 consists of 16 residues. This CDR3 is CASSQDVAGGSYEQYF. DNA of the CDR3: TGCGCCAGCAGCCAAGATGTGGCGGGAGGTTCCTACGAGCAGTACTTC.

V is TRBV10-3 and J is TRBJ2-6, with D perhaps matching TRBD2 (7 bases). Trimming cost V 3 bases and J 1 base, with 13 bases left between them. From germline, CDR1 is ENHRY and CDR2 SYGVKD. The CDR3 covers 17 residues. CDR3 nucleotides: TGTGCCATCAGTGAATGGGGGGGCGAATCTGGGGCCAACGTCCTGACTTTC. It yields the protein CAISEWGGESGANVLTF.

The chain has TRBV25-1 and TRBJ2-3, with 7 bases matching TRBD2. The germline V gene encodes CDR1 MGHDK and CDR2 SYGVNS. J lost 1 base, V lost 6 bases, and 10 bases had no gene match. The CDR3 is 16 amino acids. For the CDR3, the DNA is TGTGCCAGCAGCCGCCGAGCGGGACGGGGCACAGATACGCAGTATTTT. Translating gives CASSRRAGRGTDTQYF.

The chain employs TRBV5-4 and TRBJ2-1; a weak D match, TRBD2 (6 bases). In germline, CDR1 is SGHNT, CDR2 YYREEE (reference sequence). Trimming left V 2 bases short and J 9 bases short, with 12 bases between. The CDR3 runs to 13 residues. The CDR3 DNA sequence: TGTGCCAGCAGCTTTTGGGAGGAGGGTGAGCAGTTCTTC. Amino acids: CASSFWEEGEQFF.

This clone has a single count. This chain links TRBV6-1 with TRBJ2-7; the match to TRBD1 covers 9 bases. The V segment lost 5 bases and the J segment 3 bases; nucleotides outside the gene matches: 5. Germline V CDR1 and CDR2: MNHNS, SASEGT. The length of the CDR3 is 14 residues. The CDR3 coding sequence is TGTGCCAGCAGTCGGACAGGGGCGATCTACGAGCAGTACTTC. It yields the protein CASSRTGAIYEQYF.

The V gene is TRBV9, the J gene TRBJ2-4; 7 bases line up with TRBD2. V lost 3 bases and J lost 1; bases outside the gene matches: 13. The CDR3 runs 18 residues. Germline lookup yields CDR1 SGDLS and CDR2 YYNGEE. As DNA, the CDR3 is TGTGCCAGCAGCGAGGGAATGGGACTCGGGGGGGCCAAAAACATTCAGTACTTC. Translation: CASSEGMGLGGAKNIQYF.

As regards this clone: Other DNA sequences within the sample encode an identical CDR3. The genes are TRBV7-2 and TRBJ2-3; D perhaps matches TRBD1 (6 bases). The CDR3 loop spans 14 amino acids. The V end lost 4 bases, the J end lost 0 bases, and 8 bases lay between the germline ends. The germline V gene has CDR1 SGHTA and CDR2 FQGNSA. CDR3 nucleotides: TGTGCCAGCAGCTCAGGGGTGAGCACAGATACGCAGTATTTT. As protein: CASSSGVSTDTQYF.

The chain links TRBV6-6 to TRBJ1-5, with 8 bases aligning to TRBD1. Trimming removed 5 bases from V and 0 bases from J; junction bases left unmatched: 6. This CDR3 is 16 amino acids long. Germline assignment: CDR1 MNHNY and CDR2 SVGAGI (reference sequence). CDR3 sequence (DNA): TGTGCCAGCAGTACTGGACAGGGCTATAGCAATCAGCCCCAGCATTTT. This translates into CASSTGQGYSNQPQHF.

This chain connects TRBV30 to TRBJ1-4, with TRBD1 as a possible D gene (5 bases). Germline V gene data show CDR1 as GTSNPN and CDR2 as SVGIG (reference sequence). V was cut by 1 base and J by 7 bases, with 19 bases left in between. This CDR3 region has 16 residues. The CDR3 protein is CAWSAGSVGGFEKLFF. In nucleotides, the CDR3 is TGTGCCTGGAGTGCCGGGAGCGTCGGGGGGTTTGAAAAACTGTTTTTT.

The rearrangement uses TRBV4-3 and TRBJ1-5; D may be TRBD1 (5 bases). The ends were cut back, 0 bases at V and 7 bases at J, with 10 bases in the middle. This CDR3 comprises 14 residues. Germline CDR1 and CDR2: LGHNA and YSLEER. CDR3 amino acids: CASSQDWGYQPQHF. The CDR3 DNA is TGCGCCAGCAGCCAAGATTGGGGGTACCAGCCCCAGCATTTT.